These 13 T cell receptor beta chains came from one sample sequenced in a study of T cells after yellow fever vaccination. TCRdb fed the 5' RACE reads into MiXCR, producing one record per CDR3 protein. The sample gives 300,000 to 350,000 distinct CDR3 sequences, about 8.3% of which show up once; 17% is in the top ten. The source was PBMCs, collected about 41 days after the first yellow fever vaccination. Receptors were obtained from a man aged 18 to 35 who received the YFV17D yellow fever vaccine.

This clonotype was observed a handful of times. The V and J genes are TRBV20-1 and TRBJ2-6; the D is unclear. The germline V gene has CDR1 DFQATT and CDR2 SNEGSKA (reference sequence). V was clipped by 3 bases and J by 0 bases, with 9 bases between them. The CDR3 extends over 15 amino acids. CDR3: CSASVRASGANVLTF. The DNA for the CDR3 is TGCAGTGCTAGCGTGAGAGCCTCTGGGGCCAACGTCCTGACTTTC.

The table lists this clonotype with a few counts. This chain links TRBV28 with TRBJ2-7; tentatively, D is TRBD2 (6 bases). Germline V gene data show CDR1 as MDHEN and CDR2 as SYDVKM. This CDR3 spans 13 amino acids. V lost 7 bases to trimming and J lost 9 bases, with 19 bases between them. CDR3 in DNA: TGTGCCAGCACTCCGGGTAGCGGTTCTTCGCAGTACGTC. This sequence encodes CASTPGSGSSQYV.

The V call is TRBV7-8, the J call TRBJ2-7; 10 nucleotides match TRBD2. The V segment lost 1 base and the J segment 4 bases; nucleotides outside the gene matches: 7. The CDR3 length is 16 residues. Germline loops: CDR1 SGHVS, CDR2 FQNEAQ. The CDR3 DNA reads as TGTGCCAGCAGCTTAGGCGAAGCTAGCGGGGGTTACGAGCAGTACGTC. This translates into CASSLGEASGGYEQYV.

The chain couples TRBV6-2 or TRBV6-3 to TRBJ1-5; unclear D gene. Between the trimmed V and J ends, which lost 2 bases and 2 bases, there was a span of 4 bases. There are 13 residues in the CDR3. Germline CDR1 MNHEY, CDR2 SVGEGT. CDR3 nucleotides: TGTGCCAGCAGTTACGCCGGCAATCAGCCCCAGCATTTT. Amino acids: CASSYAGNQPQHF.

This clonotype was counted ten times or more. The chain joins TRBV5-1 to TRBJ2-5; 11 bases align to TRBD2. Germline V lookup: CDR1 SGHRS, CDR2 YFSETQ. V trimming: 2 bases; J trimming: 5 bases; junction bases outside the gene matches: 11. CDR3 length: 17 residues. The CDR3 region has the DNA TGCGCCAGCAGCTTCGCCGGGACTAGCGGTTTTGGGGAGACCCAGTACTTC. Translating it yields CASSFAGTSGFGETQYF.

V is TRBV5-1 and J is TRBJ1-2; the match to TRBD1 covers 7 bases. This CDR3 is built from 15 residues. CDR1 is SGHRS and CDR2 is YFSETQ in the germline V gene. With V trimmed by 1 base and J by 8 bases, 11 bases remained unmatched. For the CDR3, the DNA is TGCGCCAGCAGCTTGCAGGGGGAACTGTATAACGGCTACACCTTC. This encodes CASSLQGELYNGYTF.

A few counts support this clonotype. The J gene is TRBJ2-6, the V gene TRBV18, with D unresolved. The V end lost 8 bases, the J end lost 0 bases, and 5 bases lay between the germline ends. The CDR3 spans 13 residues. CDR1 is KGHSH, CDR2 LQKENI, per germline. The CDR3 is CASVSSGANVLTF. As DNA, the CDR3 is TGTGCCAGCGTCAGCTCTGGGGCCAACGTCCTGACTTTC.

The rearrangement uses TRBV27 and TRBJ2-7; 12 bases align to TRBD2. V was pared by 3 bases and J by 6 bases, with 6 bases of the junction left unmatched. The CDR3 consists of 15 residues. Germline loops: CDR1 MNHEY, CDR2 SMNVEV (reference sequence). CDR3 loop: CASSLLAGGLREQYF. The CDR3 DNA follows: TGTGCCAGCAGTTTGCTAGCGGGGGGGCTCCGCGAGCAGTACTTC.

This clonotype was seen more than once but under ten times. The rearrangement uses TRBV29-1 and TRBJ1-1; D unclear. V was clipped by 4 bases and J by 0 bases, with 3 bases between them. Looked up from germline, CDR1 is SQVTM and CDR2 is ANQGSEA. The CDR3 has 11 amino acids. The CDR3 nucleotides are TGCAGCGTTGGGGTGAACACTGAAGCTTTCTTT. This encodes CSVGVNTEAFF.

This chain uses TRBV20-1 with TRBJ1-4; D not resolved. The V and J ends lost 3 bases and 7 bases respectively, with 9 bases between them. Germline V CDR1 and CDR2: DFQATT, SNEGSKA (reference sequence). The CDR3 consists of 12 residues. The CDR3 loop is CSASSRIEKLFF. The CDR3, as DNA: TGCAGTGCTAGCTCTAGGATTGAAAAACTGTTTTTT.

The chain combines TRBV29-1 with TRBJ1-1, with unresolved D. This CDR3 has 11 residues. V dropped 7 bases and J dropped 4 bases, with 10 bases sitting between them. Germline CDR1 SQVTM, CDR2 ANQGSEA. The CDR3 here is CSGWTGTEAFF. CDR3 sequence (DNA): TGCAGCGGATGGACGGGCACTGAAGCTTTCTTT.

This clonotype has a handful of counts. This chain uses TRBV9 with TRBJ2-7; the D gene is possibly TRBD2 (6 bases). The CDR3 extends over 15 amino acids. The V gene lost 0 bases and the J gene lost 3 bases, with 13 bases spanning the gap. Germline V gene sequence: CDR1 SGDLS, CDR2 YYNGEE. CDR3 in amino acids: CASSVADGGYYEQYF. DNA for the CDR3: TGTGCCAGCAGCGTAGCCGACGGGGGTTACTACGAGCAGTACTTC.

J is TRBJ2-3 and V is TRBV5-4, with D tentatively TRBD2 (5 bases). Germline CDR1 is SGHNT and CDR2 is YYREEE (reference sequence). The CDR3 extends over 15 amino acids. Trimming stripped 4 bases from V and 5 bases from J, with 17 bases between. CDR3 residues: CASSVQKSGGDTQYF. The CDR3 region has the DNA TGTGCCAGCAGCGTCCAGAAGAGCGGTGGAGATACGCAGTATTTT. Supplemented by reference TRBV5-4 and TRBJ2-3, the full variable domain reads ETGVTQSPTHLIKTRGQQVTLRCSSQSGHNTVSWYQQALGQGPQFIFQYYREEENGRGNFPPRFSGLQFPNYSSELNVNALELDDSALYLCASSVQKSGGDTQYFGPGTRLTVL.